This is a list of T cell receptor beta chains from one sample in a study of T cells in Graves' hyperthyroidism and ophthalmopathy. One entry per CDR3 protein, called by TCRdb with MiXCR from the multiplex PCR reads. There are around 190,000 distinct CDR3 sequences in the sample; about 15% occur only once, and roughly 55% lies in the top ten. The specimen sequenced was blood. Receptors originate from a woman aged 50 to 65 with Graves' hyperthyroidism. CDR3s include the opening cysteine and the closing phenylalanine or tryptophan. The order of the fields is clone size, V gene, J gene, D gene, CDR3 protein, CDR3 DNA. A D gene is named only where the DNA matches it firmly. The size entry is marked missing in some rows and otherwise reads once, few, many or a size class.

clone_size: .
v_call: TRBV20-1
j_call: TRBJ2-2
d_call: .
cdr3_aa: CSAWRDRNTGELFF
cdr3_nt: TGCAGTGCGTGGAGGGACAGAAACACCGGGGAGCTGTTTTTT

clone_size: few
v_call: TRBV19
j_call: TRBJ2-1
d_call: .
cdr3_aa: CASNPGGASSYNEQFF
cdr3_nt: TGTGCCAGTAACCCAGGGGGGGCGAGCTCCTACAATGAGCAGTTCTTC

clone_size: many
v_call: TRBV7-8
j_call: TRBJ2-7
d_call: TRBD2
cdr3_aa: CASSAGGLEQYF
cdr3_nt: TGTGCCAGCAGCGCGGGAGGGCTCGAGCAGTACTTC

clone_size: many
v_call: TRBV20-1
j_call: TRBJ2-1
d_call: TRBD2
cdr3_aa: CSALPVTSGEQFF
cdr3_nt: TGCAGTGCCCTCCCTGTAACTAGCGGTGAGCAGTTCTTC

clone_size: many
v_call: TRBV7-9
j_call: TRBJ2-3
d_call: TRBD1
cdr3_aa: CASSSRTGPADTQYF
cdr3_nt: TGTGCCAGCAGCTCCAGGACAGGGCCGGCAGATACGCAGTATTTT

clone_size: few
v_call: TRBV5-6
j_call: TRBJ2-7
d_call: .
cdr3_aa: CASSSKVQGNYEQYF
cdr3_nt: TGTGCCAGCAGCTCCAAAGTACAGGGTAACTACGAGCAGTACTTC

clone_size: many
v_call: TRBV5-1
j_call: TRBJ1-5
d_call: TRBD1
cdr3_aa: CASSLDGTGNQPQHF
cdr3_nt: TGCGCCAGCAGCTTGGACGGGACAGGGAATCAGCCCCAGCATTTT

clone_size: many
v_call: TRBV9
j_call: TRBJ2-1
d_call: .
cdr3_aa: CANDEASFDNEQFF
cdr3_nt: TGTGCCAACGACGAGGCCAGTTTCGACAATGAGCAGTTCTTC

clone_size: many
v_call: TRBV27
j_call: TRBJ1-4
d_call: .
cdr3_aa: CASSPLQGFKLFF
cdr3_nt: TGTGCCAGCAGTCCCCTACAGGGTTTTAAACTGTTTTTT

clone_size: many
v_call: TRBV7-9
j_call: TRBJ2-1
d_call: TRBD2
cdr3_aa: CASSPSGRSYNEQFF
cdr3_nt: TGTGCCAGCAGCCCTAGCGGGAGGTCCTACAATGAGCAGTTCTTC

clone_size: many
v_call: TRBV10-3
j_call: TRBJ2-2
d_call: TRBD2
cdr3_aa: CAISSAGGKNTGELFF
cdr3_nt: TGTGCCATCAGTTCAGCGGGAGGGAAGAACACCGGGGAGCTGTTTTTT

clone_size: .
v_call: TRBV12-3/TRBV12-4
j_call: TRBJ2-1
d_call: TRBD2
cdr3_aa: CASSLQREVEQFF
cdr3_nt: TGTGCCAGCAGTTTACAGCGGGAGGTTGAGCAGTTCTTC

clone_size: many
v_call: TRBV29-1
j_call: TRBJ2-7
d_call: TRBD2
cdr3_aa: CSAGGSGREYEQYF
cdr3_nt: TGCAGCGCCGGTGGTAGCGGGAGGGAGTACGAGCAGTACTTC

clone_size: many
v_call: TRBV6-1
j_call: TRBJ2-1
d_call: .
cdr3_aa: CASSEVSGPDGNEQFF
cdr3_nt: TGTGCCAGCAGTGAAGTATCTGGTCCCGACGGTAATGAGCAGTTCTTC

clone_size: many
v_call: TRBV7-9
j_call: TRBJ2-1
d_call: TRBD1
cdr3_aa: CASSGQPGQGREYSYNEQFF
cdr3_nt: TGTGCCAGCAGCGGCCAACCGGGACAGGGCCGGGAATACAGCTACAATGAGCAGTTCTTC

clone_size: many
v_call: TRBV5-6
j_call: TRBJ2-3
d_call: .
cdr3_aa: CASSWTSTDTQYF
cdr3_nt: TGTGCCAGCAGCTGGACTAGCACAGATACGCAGTATTTT

clone_size: once
v_call: TRBV28
j_call: TRBJ2-1
d_call: TRBD2
cdr3_aa: CASSSDSGVRSYNEQFF
cdr3_nt: TGTGCCAGCAGTTCTGATAGCGGGGTACGATCCTACAATGAGCAGTTCTTC

clone_size: many
v_call: TRBV11-2
j_call: TRBJ2-7
d_call: .
cdr3_aa: CASSPTAAYSEQYF
cdr3_nt: TGTGCCAGCAGCCCCACCGCGGCATATAGCGAGCAGTACTTC

clone_size: many
v_call: TRBV7-3
j_call: TRBJ1-1
d_call: TRBD1
cdr3_aa: CASSLGGQGILNTEAFF
cdr3_nt: TGTGCCAGCAGCTTAGGAGGACAGGGGATCTTGAACACTGAAGCTTTCTTT

clone_size: .
v_call: TRBV3-1
j_call: TRBJ2-2
d_call: .
cdr3_aa: CASSQDRAGELFF
cdr3_nt: TGTGCCAGCAGCCAAGACAGGGCCGGGGAGCTGTTTTTT

clone_size: many
v_call: TRBV7-8
j_call: TRBJ1-5
d_call: TRBD1
cdr3_aa: CASSTQGGNQPQHF
cdr3_nt: TGTGCCAGCAGCACACAGGGGGGAAATCAGCCCCAGCATTTT

clone_size: many
v_call: TRBV7-9
j_call: TRBJ2-1
d_call: .
cdr3_aa: CASSPADGSGFNEQFF
cdr3_nt: TGTGCCAGCAGCCCAGCGGACGGATCGGGCTTCAATGAGCAGTTCTTC

clone_size: few
v_call: TRBV4-2
j_call: TRBJ2-1
d_call: TRBD2
cdr3_aa: CASSQPGLAGVSEQFF
cdr3_nt: TGTGCCAGCAGCCAACCGGGACTAGCGGGAGTTAGTGAGCAGTTCTTC

clone_size: .
v_call: TRBV15
j_call: TRBJ2-1
d_call: .
cdr3_aa: CATTLTSPVYEQFF
cdr3_nt: TGTGCCACCACCTTAACTAGTCCGGTATATGAGCAGTTCTTC

clone_size: .
v_call: TRBV24-1
j_call: TRBJ2-2
d_call: .
cdr3_aa: CATGSQGNTGELFF
cdr3_nt: TGTGCCACCGGCTCACAGGGGAACACCGGGGAGCTGTTTTTT

clone_size: .
v_call: TRBV6-1
j_call: TRBJ1-2
d_call: TRBD1
cdr3_aa: CASRPDRVMGYTF
cdr3_nt: TGTGCCAGCCGTCCGGACAGGGTCATGGGCTACACCTTC

clone_size: many
v_call: TRBV14
j_call: TRBJ2-1
d_call: .
cdr3_aa: CASSQARTEYSYNEQFF
cdr3_nt: TGTGCCAGCAGCCAAGCCCGGACCGAATACTCCTACAATGAGCAGTTCTTC

clone_size: many
v_call: TRBV6-2/TRBV6-3
j_call: TRBJ2-7
d_call: TRBD1
cdr3_aa: CASTGTGSYEQYF
cdr3_nt: TGTGCCAGCACCGGGACAGGTTCCTACGAGCAGTACTTC

clone_size: many
v_call: TRBV7-9
j_call: TRBJ2-7
d_call: .
cdr3_aa: CASSSPNGHYEQYF
cdr3_nt: TGTGCCAGCAGCTCCCCGAACGGGCACTACGAGCAGTACTTC

clone_size: many
v_call: TRBV3-1
j_call: TRBJ2-1
d_call: .
cdr3_aa: CASSQERVRESDEQFF
cdr3_nt: TGTGCCAGCAGCCAAGAAAGGGTGCGGGAATCCGATGAGCAGTTCTTC

clone_size: .
v_call: TRBV19
j_call: TRBJ2-7
d_call: .
cdr3_aa: CASRGSSSYGQYF
cdr3_nt: TGTGCCAGTAGAGGCAGTAGCTCCTACGGGCAGTACTTC

clone_size: few
v_call: TRBV18
j_call: TRBJ2-7
d_call: .
cdr3_aa: CASSPTGNAEQYF
cdr3_nt: TGTGCCAGCTCACCTACAGGGAATGCCGAGCAGTACTTC

clone_size: many
v_call: TRBV10-3
j_call: TRBJ1-1
d_call: .
cdr3_aa: CAIKNPPANTEAFF
cdr3_nt: TGTGCCATCAAAAATCCCCCAGCCAACACTGAAGCTTTCTTT

clone_size: many
v_call: TRBV20-1
j_call: TRBJ2-7
d_call: TRBD1
cdr3_aa: CSARDDGQGNYEQYF
cdr3_nt: TGCAGTGCTAGGGATGACGGACAGGGGAATTACGAGCAGTACTTC

clone_size: .
v_call: TRBV15
j_call: TRBJ2-7
d_call: .
cdr3_aa: CATTPFPGPSYEQYF
cdr3_nt: TGTGCCACCACCCCCTTCCCGGGACCCAGTTACGAGCAGTACTTC

clone_size: many
v_call: TRBV11-2
j_call: TRBJ2-7
d_call: .
cdr3_aa: CASSSWALIDEQYF
cdr3_nt: TGTGCCAGCAGCTCTTGGGCTCTTATCGACGAGCAGTACTTC

clone_size: .
v_call: TRBV3-1
j_call: TRBJ1-2
d_call: .
cdr3_aa: CASSQDLVGNGYTF
cdr3_nt: TGTGCCAGCAGCCAAGATCTTGTAGGGAATGGCTACACCTTC

clone_size: many
v_call: TRBV2
j_call: TRBJ1-5
d_call: .
cdr3_aa: CASSPTGPSNQPQHF
cdr3_nt: TGTGCCAGCAGTCCGACAGGCCCTAGCAATCAGCCCCAGCATTTT

clone_size: many
v_call: TRBV30
j_call: TRBJ2-7
d_call: TRBD2
cdr3_aa: CAWSVVGTSGAHEQYF
cdr3_nt: TGTGCCTGGAGTGTTGTGGGGACTAGCGGGGCCCACGAGCAGTACTTC

clone_size: many
v_call: TRBV3-1
j_call: TRBJ2-4
d_call: .
cdr3_aa: CASGVASAKNIQYF
cdr3_nt: TGTGCCAGCGGGGTAGCTAGTGCCAAAAACATTCAGTACTTC

clone_size: many
v_call: TRBV27
j_call: TRBJ1-6
d_call: .
cdr3_aa: CASSLRWPNYGDSPLHF
cdr3_nt: TGTGCCAGCAGTTTACGATGGCCAAACTATGGGGATTCACCCCTCCACTTT

clone_size: many
v_call: TRBV30
j_call: TRBJ1-2
d_call: .
cdr3_aa: CAWLVPGSRGRGYTF
cdr3_nt: TGTGCCTGGCTGGTCCCGGGCAGCAGAGGAAGGGGCTACACCTTC

clone_size: many
v_call: TRBV28
j_call: TRBJ2-7
d_call: .
cdr3_aa: CASSLLQATGEQYF
cdr3_nt: TGTGCCAGCAGTTTATTACAGGCAACGGGAGAGCAGTACTTC

clone_size: many
v_call: TRBV11-2
j_call: TRBJ2-3
d_call: TRBD2
cdr3_aa: CASSPSWLAGGDTQYF
cdr3_nt: TGTGCCAGCAGCCCATCGTGGCTAGCGGGAGGGGATACGCAGTATTTT

clone_size: few
v_call: TRBV20-1
j_call: TRBJ2-1
d_call: TRBD2
cdr3_aa: CSRLAGGQEQFF
cdr3_nt: TGCAGCCGACTAGCGGGAGGGCAAGAGCAGTTCTTC

clone_size: many
v_call: TRBV19
j_call: TRBJ1-1
d_call: .
cdr3_aa: CATGGRLLLNTEAFF
cdr3_nt: TGTGCCACAGGAGGCAGACTCCTTCTGAACACTGAAGCTTTCTTT

clone_size: many
v_call: TRBV6-1
j_call: TRBJ2-1
d_call: TRBD1
cdr3_aa: CASSGWTGAKAYNEQFF
cdr3_nt: TGTGCCAGCAGTGGATGGACAGGGGCCAAGGCCTACAATGAGCAGTTCTTC

clone_size: many
v_call: TRBV20-1
j_call: TRBJ1-1
d_call: TRBD1
cdr3_aa: CSATWDRGGTEAFF
cdr3_nt: TGCAGTGCTACATGGGACAGGGGCGGAACTGAAGCTTTCTTT

clone_size: many
v_call: TRBV7-9
j_call: TRBJ1-1
d_call: .
cdr3_aa: CASSAEANTEAFF
cdr3_nt: TGTGCCAGCAGCGCCGAGGCGAACACTGAAGCTTTCTTT

clone_size: many
v_call: TRBV6-5
j_call: TRBJ2-1
d_call: .
cdr3_aa: CASSYSMGSSYNEQFF
cdr3_nt: TGTGCCAGCAGTTACTCGATGGGCAGCTCCTACAATGAGCAGTTCTTC

clone_size: few
v_call: TRBV2
j_call: TRBJ1-1
d_call: .
cdr3_aa: CASSETSVHTEAFF
cdr3_nt: TGTGCCAGCAGTGAAACATCAGTACACACTGAAGCTTTCTTT

clone_size: .
v_call: TRBV20-1
j_call: TRBJ2-1
d_call: TRBD2
cdr3_aa: CSARDVLTSVTYNEQFF
cdr3_nt: TGCAGTGCTAGAGATGTACTGACTAGCGTAACCTACAATGAGCAGTTCTTC

clone_size: .
v_call: TRBV19
j_call: TRBJ2-1
d_call: TRBD1
cdr3_aa: CASSSGDRHNEQFF
cdr3_nt: TGTGCCAGTAGCTCCGGGGACAGGCACAATGAGCAGTTCTTC

clone_size: .
v_call: TRBV28
j_call: TRBJ2-3
d_call: .
cdr3_aa: CASSSSRSGTDTRYF
cdr3_nt: TGTGCCAGCAGTTCGTCCAGGTCGGGCACAGATACGCGGTATTTT

clone_size: few
v_call: TRBV5-1
j_call: TRBJ2-7
d_call: .
cdr3_aa: CASMGPATYEQYF
cdr3_nt: TGCGCCAGCATGGGGCCAGCTACCTACGAGCAGTACTTC